Shown below are 7 T cell receptor beta chains from a single sample sequenced in a study of radiotherapy plus CTLA-4 blockade in lung cancer. TCRdb keeps only in-frame clones here, not all; method: immunoSEQ multiplex PCR. In the table there are 51,000 or so clones, nearly 90% of which are singletons. The specimen comprised peripheral blood, sampled from a patient treated with radiotherapy plus ipilimumab. The receptors originated from a human donor with non-small cell lung cancer whose response to radiotherapy plus ipilimumab could not be evaluated.

The J gene is TRBJ2-5, the V gene TRBV7-2; D is perhaps TRBD2 (6 bases). CDR1 is SGHTA and CDR2 is FQGNSA in the germline V gene. V lost 8 bases and J lost 1, with 11 bases in between. The length of the CDR3 is 13 residues. The DNA of the CDR3 is TGTGCCAGCGCCGGAGGGTCCCAAGAGACCCAGTACTTC. Its translation is CASAGGSQETQYF.

This sequence joins TRBV6-4 and TRBJ2-3; no reliable D call. This CDR3 is 15 amino acids long. Germline loops: CDR1 MRHNA, CDR2 SNTAGT. V shed 0 bases and J shed 1 base, with 8 bases lying between them. CDR3 loop: CASSDSAEGTDTQYF. In DNA, the CDR3 is TGTGCCAGCAGTGACTCGGCCGAGGGCACAGATACGCAGTATTTT.

The J gene is TRBJ2-1, the V gene TRBV2; tentative D call: TRBD2 (5 bases). This CDR3 comprises 13 residues. The ends were cut back, 8 bases at V and 9 bases at J, with 17 bases in the middle. Germline-derived CDR1 and CDR2 are SNHLY and FYNNEI. CDR3 sequence (DNA): TGTGCCAGCGCTTTCACTAGTGACGGTGAGCAGTTCTTC. Amino acid sequence: CASAFTSDGEQFF.

This clone turned up a few times. The V and J genes are TRBV7-2 and TRBJ1-2, with D perhaps matching TRBD1 (5 bases). The V gene's germline CDR1 is SGHTA and CDR2 FQGNSA. This CDR3 is 13 amino acids long. V was shortened by 3 bases and J by 8 bases, with 13 bases between the two germline ends. The CDR3 DNA sequence: TGTGCCAGCAGCTTCCCCAGGGCCGGGGGCTACACCTTC. As protein: CASSFPRAGGYTF.

The V call is TRBV5-6, the J call TRBJ1-5; 9 nucleotides agree with TRBD1. Trimming at V came to 6 bases and at J to 7 bases, leaving 11 bases not matched to a gene. Germline-derived CDR1 and CDR2 are SGHDT and YYEEEE. CDR3 length equals 15 residues. Written as DNA, the CDR3 is TGTGCCAGCAACCGAGCCGGGACAGGGCGACAGCCCCAGCATTTT. Encoded protein: CASNRAGTGRQPQHF. The full variable domain, with the rest looked up from reference TRBV5-6 and TRBJ1-5, is DAGVTQSPTHLIKTRGQQVTLRCSPKSGHDTVSWYQQALGQGPQFIFQYYEEEERQRGNFPDRFSGHQFPNYSSELNVNALLLGDSALYLCASNRAGTGRQPQHFGDGTRLSIL.

The V gene is TRBV11-3, the J gene TRBJ2-1; TRBD1 aligns across 8 bases. Germline V gene data show CDR1 as SGHNT and CDR2 as YENEEA. Germline trimming cut 3 bases from V and 1 base from J; bases unmatched to any gene: 8. CDR3 length equals 17 residues. The CDR3 nucleotides read TGTGCCAGCAGCTTTGGACAGGGTAAAAGGTCCTACAATGAGCAGTTCTTC. Its translation is CASSFGQGKRSYNEQFF.

The chain combines TRBV6-5 with TRBJ2-5; 11 bases align to TRBD2. The CDR3 sequence is 15 residues long. With V trimmed by 4 bases and J by 4 bases, 5 bases remained unmatched. Germline CDR1 MNHEY, CDR2 SVGAGI. The CDR3, as DNA: TGTGCCAGCAGTTCGCTAGCGGGGGGCGGAGAGACCCAGTACTTC. Protein sequence: CASSSLAGGGETQYF.